The present T cell receptor (beta chain) was sequenced within a study of OX40 agonist ivuxolimab in advanced cancers. At the level of the study: Those enrolled were 82.7% male, with a mean age of around 58 years and ages from about 20 to 85.

Overall study findings and caveats: Compared with CD4+, CD8+ T cells on average had more expanded clones. Among the lowest peripheral clonal expansion occurred in 0.1-3.0 mg/kg partial responders.

Trimming cost V 7 bases and J 9 bases, with 13 bases left between them. The CDR3 extends over 11 amino acids. The germline V gene has CDR1 SQVTM and CDR2 ANQGSEA. Here immunoSEQ multiplex PCR was the method, and the copy in TCRdb shows in-frame clones only, minus some. Of some 50,000 clones listed, approximately 89% were seen once; the top ten hold 10% to 15%. Individuals having autoimmune disease history or systemic immunosuppression were not enrolled. A word on this clone: Its antigen is undetermined.

Material: CD4+ or CD8+ T cells sorted from blood, obtained in a trial of the OX40 agonist ivuxolimab. This clonotype originated in an adult with an advanced solid tumor such as melanoma, head and neck, liver or kidney cancer. This chain joins TRBV29-1 and TRBJ2-4; D not resolved. CDR3 sequence reads: CSAPIYGIQYF. The DNA of the CDR3 is TGCAGCGCCCCCATTTACGGCATTCAGTACTTC.